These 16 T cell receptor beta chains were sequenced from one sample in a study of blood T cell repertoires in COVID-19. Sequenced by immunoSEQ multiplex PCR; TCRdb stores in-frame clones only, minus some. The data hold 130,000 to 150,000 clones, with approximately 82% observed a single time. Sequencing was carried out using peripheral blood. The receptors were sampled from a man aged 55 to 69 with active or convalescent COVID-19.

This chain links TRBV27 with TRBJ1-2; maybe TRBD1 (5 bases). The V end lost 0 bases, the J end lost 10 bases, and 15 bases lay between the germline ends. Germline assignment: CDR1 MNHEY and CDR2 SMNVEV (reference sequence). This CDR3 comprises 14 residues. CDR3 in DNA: TGTGCCAGCAGTTTATCGGCAGGGTATATTGACTACACCTTC. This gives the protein CASSLSAGYIDYTF.

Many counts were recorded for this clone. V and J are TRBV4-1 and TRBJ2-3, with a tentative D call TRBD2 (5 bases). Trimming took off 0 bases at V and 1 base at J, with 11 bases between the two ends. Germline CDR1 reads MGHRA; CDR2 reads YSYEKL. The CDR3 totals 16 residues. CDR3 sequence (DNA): TGCGCCAGCAGCCAAGATTCGAGGGCCCGCACAGATACGCAGTATTTT. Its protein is CASSQDSRARTDTQYF.

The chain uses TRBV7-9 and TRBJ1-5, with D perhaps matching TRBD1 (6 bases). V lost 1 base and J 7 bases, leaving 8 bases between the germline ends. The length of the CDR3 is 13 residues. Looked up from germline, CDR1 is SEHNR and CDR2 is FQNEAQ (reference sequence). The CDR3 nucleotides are TGTGCCAGCAGCTTAGGACAGGCGCAGCCCCAGCATTTT. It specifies CASSLGQAQPQHF.

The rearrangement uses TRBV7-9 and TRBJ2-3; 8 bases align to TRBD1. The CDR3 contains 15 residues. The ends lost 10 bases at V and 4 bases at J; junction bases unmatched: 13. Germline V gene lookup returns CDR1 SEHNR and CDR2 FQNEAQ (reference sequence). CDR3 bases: TGTGCCACCAGTGCGGACAGGGTGGCTGCAGATACGCAGTATTTT. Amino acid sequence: CATSADRVAADTQYF.

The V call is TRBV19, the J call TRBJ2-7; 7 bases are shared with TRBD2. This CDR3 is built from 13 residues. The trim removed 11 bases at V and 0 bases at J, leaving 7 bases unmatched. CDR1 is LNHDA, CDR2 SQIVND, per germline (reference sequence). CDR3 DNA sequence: TGTGCCTCGGGGGGACGGAGCTCCTACGAGCAGTACTTC. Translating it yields CASGGRSSYEQYF. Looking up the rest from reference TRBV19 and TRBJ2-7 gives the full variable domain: DGGITQSPKYLFRKEGQNVTLSCEQNLNHDAMYWYRQDPGQGLRLIYYSQIVNDFQKGDIAEGYSVSREKKESFPLTVTSAQKNPTAFYLCASGGRSSYEQYFGPGTRLTVT.

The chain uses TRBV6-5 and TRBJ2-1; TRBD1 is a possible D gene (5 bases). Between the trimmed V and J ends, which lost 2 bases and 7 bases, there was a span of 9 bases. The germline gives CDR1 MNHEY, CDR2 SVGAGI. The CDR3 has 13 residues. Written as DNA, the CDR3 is TGTGCCAGCAGTTACGGGGCAGTTAATGAGCAGTTCTTC. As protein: CASSYGAVNEQFF.

In nucleotides, the CDR3 is TGTGCCAGCAGGGCCGGACAGTACTACGAGCAGTACGTC. This codes for CASRAGQYYEQYV. The V gene is TRBV6-5, the J gene TRBJ2-7; TRBD1 might be the D (6 bases). This CDR3 is built from 13 residues. V was trimmed by 6 bases and J by 3 bases, leaving 12 bases between them. Germline CDR1 reads MNHEY; CDR2 reads SVGAGI.

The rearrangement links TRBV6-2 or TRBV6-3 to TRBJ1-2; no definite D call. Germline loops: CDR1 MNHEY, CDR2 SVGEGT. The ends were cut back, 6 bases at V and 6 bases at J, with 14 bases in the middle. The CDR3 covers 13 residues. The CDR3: CASSDGIPDGYTF. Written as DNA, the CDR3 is TGTGCCAGCAGCGACGGGATTCCGGATGGCTACACCTTC.

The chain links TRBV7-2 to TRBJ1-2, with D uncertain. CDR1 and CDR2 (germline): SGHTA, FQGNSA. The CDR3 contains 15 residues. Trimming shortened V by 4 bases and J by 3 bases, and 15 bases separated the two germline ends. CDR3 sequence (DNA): TGTGCCAGCAGCTCCCCAGGACTAGGCGACTATGGCTACACCTTC. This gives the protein CASSSPGLGDYGYTF.

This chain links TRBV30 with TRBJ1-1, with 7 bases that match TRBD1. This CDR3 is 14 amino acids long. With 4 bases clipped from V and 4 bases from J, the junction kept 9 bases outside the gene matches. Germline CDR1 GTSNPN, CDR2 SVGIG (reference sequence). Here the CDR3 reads CAWIRQGWVTEAFF. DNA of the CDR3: TGTGCCTGGATTAGACAGGGATGGGTCACTGAAGCTTTCTTT.

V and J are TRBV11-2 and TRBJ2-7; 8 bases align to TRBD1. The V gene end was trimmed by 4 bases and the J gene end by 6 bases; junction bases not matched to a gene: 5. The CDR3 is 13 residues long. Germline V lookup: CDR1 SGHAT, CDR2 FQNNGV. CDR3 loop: CASSYWTGSEQYF. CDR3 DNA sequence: TGTGCCAGCAGCTACTGGACAGGGAGCGAGCAGTACTTC.

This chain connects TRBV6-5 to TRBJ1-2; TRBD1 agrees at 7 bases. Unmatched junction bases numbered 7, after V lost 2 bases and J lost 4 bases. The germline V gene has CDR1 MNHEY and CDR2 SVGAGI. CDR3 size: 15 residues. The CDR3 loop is CASSYTPGQTYGYTF. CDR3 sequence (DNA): TGTGCCAGCAGTTACACGCCGGGACAGACCTATGGCTACACCTTC.

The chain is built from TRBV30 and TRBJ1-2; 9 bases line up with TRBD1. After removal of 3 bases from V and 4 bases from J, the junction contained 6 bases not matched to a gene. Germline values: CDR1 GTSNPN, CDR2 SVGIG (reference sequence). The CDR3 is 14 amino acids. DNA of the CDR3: TGTGCCTGGAGACTACAGGGGGCCGGCTATGGCTACACCTTC. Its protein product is CAWRLQGAGYGYTF.

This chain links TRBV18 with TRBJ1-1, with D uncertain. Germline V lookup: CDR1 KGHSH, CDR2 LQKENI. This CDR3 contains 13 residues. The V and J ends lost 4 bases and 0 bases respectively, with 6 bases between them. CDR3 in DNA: TGTGCCAGCTCACTAGATATGAACACTGAAGCTTTCTTT. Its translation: CASSLDMNTEAFF. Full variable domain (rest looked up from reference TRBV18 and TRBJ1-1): NAGVMQNPRHLVRRRGQEARLRCSPMKGHSHVYWYRQLPEEGLKFMVYLQKENIIDESGMPKERFSAEFPKEGPSILRIQQVVRGDSAAYFCASSLDMNTEAFFGQGTRLTVV.

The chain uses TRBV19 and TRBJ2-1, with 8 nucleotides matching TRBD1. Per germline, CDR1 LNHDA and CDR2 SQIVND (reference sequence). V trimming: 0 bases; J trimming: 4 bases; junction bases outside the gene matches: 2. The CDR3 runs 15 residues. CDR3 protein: CASSIDTGGYNEQFF. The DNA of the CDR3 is TGTGCCAGTAGTATAGATACAGGGGGATACAATGAGCAGTTCTTC. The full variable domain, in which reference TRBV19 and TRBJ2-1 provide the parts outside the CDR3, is DGGITQSPKYLFRKEGQNVTLSCEQNLNHDAMYWYRQDPGQGLRLIYYSQIVNDFQKGDIAEGYSVSREKKESFPLTVTSAQKNPTAFYLCASSIDTGGYNEQFFGPGTRLTVL.

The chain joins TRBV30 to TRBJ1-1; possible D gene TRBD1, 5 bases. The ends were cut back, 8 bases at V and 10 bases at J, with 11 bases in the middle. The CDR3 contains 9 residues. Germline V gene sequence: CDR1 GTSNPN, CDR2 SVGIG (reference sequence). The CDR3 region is CAGDQGAFF. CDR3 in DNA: TGTGCCGGGGATCAGGGAGCTTTCTTT. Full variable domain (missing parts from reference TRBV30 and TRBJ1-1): SQTIHQWPATLVQPVGSPLSLECTVEGTSNPNLYWYRQAAGRGLQLLFYSVGIGQISSEVPQNLSASRPQDRQFILSSKKLLLSDSGFYLCAGDQGAFFGQGTRLTVV.